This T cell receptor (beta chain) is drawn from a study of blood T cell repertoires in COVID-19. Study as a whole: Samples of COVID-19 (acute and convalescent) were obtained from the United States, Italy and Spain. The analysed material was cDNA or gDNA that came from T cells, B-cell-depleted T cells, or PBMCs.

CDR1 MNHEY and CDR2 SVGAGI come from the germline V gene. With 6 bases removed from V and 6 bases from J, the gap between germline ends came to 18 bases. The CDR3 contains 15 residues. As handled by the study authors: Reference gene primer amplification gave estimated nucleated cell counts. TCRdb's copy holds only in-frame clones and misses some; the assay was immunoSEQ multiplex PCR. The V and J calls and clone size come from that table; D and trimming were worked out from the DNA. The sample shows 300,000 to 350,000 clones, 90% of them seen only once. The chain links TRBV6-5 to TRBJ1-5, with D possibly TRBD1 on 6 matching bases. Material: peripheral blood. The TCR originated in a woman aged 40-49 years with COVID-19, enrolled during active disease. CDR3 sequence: CASRRDWDKSQPQHF. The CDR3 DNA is TGTGCCAGCAGGAGAGATTGGGACAAATCTCAGCCCCAGCATTTT.